The source of this T cell receptor beta chain is a study of a mutant IDH1 vaccine in newly diagnosed glioma. Study-wide context: Patients underwent eight vaccinations, which took place in weeks 1, 3, 5, 7, 11, 15, 19 and 23. Earlier therapy was either radiotherapy, temozolomide, or both, and most got both. Findings of the study overall: Any relationship between pseudoprogression and changes in top peripheral T cell clonotypes seemed absent.

Produced via immunoSEQ multiplex PCR; TCRdb's table is partial and in-frame only. In the table there are approximately 41,000 clones, roughly 76% of which are singletons. Time point noted: week 23, last vaccination. Vaccination used 300 ug of mutant IDH1 20-mer peptide per dose, with topical imiquimod. On this clone: Antigen specificity is unknown.

Germline trimming cut 5 bases from V and 0 bases from J; bases unmatched to any gene: 5. Germline CDR1 is WNHNN and CDR2 is SYGVQD (reference sequence). This CDR3 region has 16 residues. The TCR comes from a man between 35 and 55 years old with glioma. This chain links TRBV10-1 with TRBJ2-3, with 10 nucleotides matching TRBD2. The sample here was PBMCs, taken from a glioma patient whose treatment included an IDH1 peptide vaccine. CDR3 sequence: CASSLLAGQSTDTQYF. As DNA, the CDR3 is TGCGCCAGCAGTCTACTAGCGGGACAAAGCACAGATACGCAGTATTTT.